The 30 T cell receptor beta chains in this list originate from one sample, sequenced in a study of blood T cell repertoires in COVID-19. Assay used: immunoSEQ multiplex PCR; TCRdb lists only in-frame clones, some missing. The sample yields some 110,000 clones, approximately 84% seen once. The sample consisted of peripheral blood. These receptor sequences come from a man in his forties with acute or convalescent COVID-19.

The CDR3 spells CASSLFGVGNTGELFF. The CDR3 region has the DNA TGTGCCAGCAGCTTGTTCGGGGTGGGGAACACCGGGGAGCTGTTTTTT. The chain is built from TRBV5-4 and TRBJ2-2; a possible D gene is TRBD2 (5 bases). The CDR3 is 16 residues long. Germline V gene sequence: CDR1 SGHNT, CDR2 YYREEE (reference sequence). The V and J ends lost 1 base and 1 base respectively, with 11 bases between them.

J is TRBJ2-7 and V is TRBV4-2, with D hard to call. The germline gives CDR1 LGHNA, CDR2 YNFKEQ. This CDR3 is built from 12 residues. V gave up 2 bases and J gave up 5 bases, with 7 bases separating them. The CDR3 spells CASSQRGNEQYF. The CDR3, as DNA: TGTGCCAGCAGCCAAAGAGGAAACGAGCAGTACTTC.

The chain combines TRBV28 with TRBJ1-2, with 10 bases matching TRBD1. The CDR3 sequence is 14 residues long. V was pared by 4 bases and J by 3 bases, with 2 bases of the junction left unmatched. The V gene's germline CDR1 is MDHEN and CDR2 SYDVKM. DNA of the CDR3: TGTGCCAGCAGTTCCGGGACAGGGGACTATGGCTACACCTTC. This gives the protein CASSSGTGDYGYTF.

The rearrangement links TRBV5-1 to TRBJ2-7; TRBD1 agrees at 10 bases. The CDR3 is 13 residues long. V gave up 3 bases and J gave up 4 bases; unmatched junction bases: 1. The germline gives CDR1 SGHRS, CDR2 YFSETQ. The CDR3 DNA sequence: TGCGCCAGCAGCTGGACAGGGGGGTACGAGCAGTACTTC. This sequence encodes CASSWTGGYEQYF.

CDR3 coding DNA: TGTGCCAGCAGTGAGGAGGGAACCTACAATGAGCAGTTCTTC. Amino acid sequence: CASSEEGTYNEQFF. The rearrangement joins TRBV25-1 to TRBJ2-1; possible D gene TRBD2, 6 bases. This CDR3 spans 14 amino acids. In germline, CDR1 is MGHDK, CDR2 SYGVNS. V lost 3 bases to trimming and J lost 2 bases, with 8 bases between them.

The chain employs TRBV28 and TRBJ2-2; 10 bases line up with TRBD2. The CDR3 runs to 15 residues. J lost 7 bases, V lost 2 bases, and 4 bases had no gene match. The V gene's germline CDR1 is MDHEN and CDR2 SYDVKM. The chain's CDR3 is CASSLLAGVVGELFF. DNA for the CDR3: TGTGCCAGCAGTTTACTAGCGGGAGTAGTCGGGGAGCTGTTTTTT.

This chain joins TRBV5-5 and TRBJ2-5; 14 nucleotides match TRBD2. With 4 bases clipped from V and 1 base from J, the junction kept 3 bases outside the gene matches. Germline V gene lookup returns CDR1 SGHKS and CDR2 YYEKEE (reference sequence). The length of the CDR3 is 16 residues. This chain's CDR3 is CASSNGLAGGQETQYF. The CDR3 bases are TGTGCCAGCAGCAACGGACTAGCGGGAGGCCAAGAGACCCAGTACTTC.

The count of this clone is one. The gene calls are TRBV7-2 and TRBJ2-5, with a tentative D call TRBD1 (5 bases). V lost 0 bases and J 5 bases, leaving 13 bases between the germline ends. Germline-derived CDR1 and CDR2 are SGHTA and FQGNSA. The CDR3 extends over 15 amino acids. CDR3 region: CASSLAGRAAETQYF. The DNA for the CDR3 is TGTGCCAGCAGCTTAGCGGGCAGGGCGGCTGAGACCCAGTACTTC.

This clone was detected only a few times. The chain carries TRBV4-1 and TRBJ1-3; 9 bases map to TRBD1. V was clipped by 4 bases and J by 7 bases; unmatched bases: 2. This CDR3 is built from 13 residues. Per the germline V gene, CDR1 is MGHRA and CDR2 is YSYEKL. CDR3: CASSRDRENTIYF. The CDR3 bases are TGCGCCAGCAGCCGGGACAGGGAGAACACCATATATTTT.

This clone is a singleton in its sample. Here the CDR3 reads CASSLVGAGNSPLHF. CDR3 bases: TGTGCCAGCAGCTTGGTGGGGGCCGGGAATTCACCCCTCCACTTT. V gene TRBV5-5 combines with J gene TRBJ1-6, with D possibly being TRBD1 (6 bases). The CDR3 covers 15 residues. Germline-derived CDR1 and CDR2 are SGHKS and YYEKEE (reference sequence). V was cut by 0 bases and J by 7 bases, with 11 bases left in between.

The V and J genes are TRBV29-1 and TRBJ1-2; 8 bases line up with TRBD1. The CDR3 contains 12 residues. V gave up 6 bases and J gave up 2 bases; unmatched junction bases: 2. In germline, CDR1 is SQVTM, CDR2 ANQGSEA. CDR3 DNA: TGCAGCGTCCGGACAGGGAACTATGGCTACACCTTC. It yields the protein CSVRTGNYGYTF.

The rearrangement uses TRBV3-1 (or the pseudogene TRBV3-2) and TRBJ2-2; 11 nucleotides match TRBD2. Trimming removed 11 bases from V and 0 bases from J; junction bases left unmatched: 11. The length of the CDR3 is 17 residues. Per germline, CDR1 LGHDT and CDR2 YNNKEL (reference sequence). The CDR3 sequence is CASRRLAGGANTGELFF. The CDR3 coding sequence is TGTGCCTCCCGGCGGCTAGCGGGGGGCGCGAACACCGGGGAGCTGTTTTTT.

The V call is TRBV6-2 or TRBV6-3, the J call TRBJ1-2, with D perhaps TRBD1 (5 bases). Germline values: CDR1 MNHEY, CDR2 SVGEGT. V was pared by 4 bases and J by 8 bases, with 17 bases between. This CDR3 region has 14 residues. The CDR3 loop is CASSSPPTAPGYTF. DNA of the CDR3: TGTGCCAGCAGTTCCCCGCCGACAGCCCCGGGCTACACCTTC.

This clone was counted a few times. V usage is TRBV30 and J usage is TRBJ1-5; 8 nucleotides match TRBD1. CDR1 is GTSNPN and CDR2 is SVGIG in the germline V gene (reference sequence). V shed 1 base and J 4 bases; nucleotides not matched to a gene: 3. This CDR3 spans 14 amino acids. The CDR3 DNA reads as TGTGCCTGGAGTGCAGGGGGCGGGAATCAGCCCCAGCATTTT. Translated: CAWSAGGGNQPQHF.

This clone showed up just a few times. This chain uses TRBV10-1 with TRBJ2-7, with D possibly TRBD1 on 6 matching bases. CDR1 and CDR2 (germline): WNHNN, SYGVQD (reference sequence). The CDR3 spans 14 residues. Trimming cost V 3 bases and J 5 bases, with 14 bases left between them. Here the CDR3 reads CASSETGQSHEQYF. The CDR3 DNA follows: TGCGCCAGCAGTGAAACAGGGCAGAGCCACGAGCAGTACTTC.

This clone came up a few times. J is TRBJ2-1 and V is TRBV6-2 or TRBV6-3, with unresolved D. Between the trimmed V and J ends, which lost 0 bases and 4 bases, there was a span of 13 bases. CDR1 and CDR2 from the germline V gene are MNHEY and SVGEGT. This CDR3 comprises 16 residues. CDR3 protein: CASSYSRNRFYNEQFF. Written as DNA, the CDR3 is TGTGCCAGCAGTTACTCGCGGAACCGCTTTTACAATGAGCAGTTCTTC.

J is TRBJ2-2 and V is TRBV28; 8 positions match TRBD2. The trim removed 4 bases at V and 4 bases at J, leaving 8 bases unmatched. The CDR3 has 16 residues. Germline V gives CDR1 MDHEN, CDR2 SYDVKM. The CDR3 protein is CASSSPTSVTTGELFF. The CDR3 DNA reads TGTGCCAGCAGTTCCCCGACTAGCGTAACCACCGGGGAGCTGTTTTTT.

This chain uses TRBV4-3 with TRBJ1-2; D is undetermined. The length of the CDR3 is 14 residues. CDR1 is LGHNA and CDR2 is YSLEER in the germline V gene. Trimming removed 4 bases at V and 3 bases at J, with 12 bases between. The chain's CDR3 is CASSPGWGDYGYTF. As DNA, the CDR3 is TGCGCCAGCAGCCCGGGATGGGGTGACTATGGCTACACCTTC.

The chain is built from TRBV14 and TRBJ2-7; 9 positions match TRBD1. This CDR3 comprises 16 residues. Germline V gene sequence: CDR1 SGHDN, CDR2 FVKESK. Trimming at V came to 4 bases and at J to 2 bases, leaving 9 bases not matched to a gene. The CDR3 nucleotides read TGTGCCAGCAGCCGGGAGGGGACAGGGCCTACCTACGAGCAGTACTTC. Its protein is CASSREGTGPTYEQYF.

CDR3 loop: CASSDHSDRGIGTGELFF. The CDR3 DNA sequence: TGTGCCAGCAGCGACCACTCCGACAGGGGGATAGGCACCGGGGAGCTGTTTTTT. V is TRBV9 and J is TRBJ2-2; 9 bases are a match to TRBD1. From germline, CDR1 is SGDLS and CDR2 YYNGEE. The CDR3 is made up of 18 amino acids. J lost 4 bases, V lost 3 bases, and 13 bases had no gene match.

The CDR3 DNA reads TGTGCCAGCAGCTTAAGAGGGAGGAACACTGAAGCTTTCTTT. Protein product: CASSLRGRNTEAFF. The chain is built from TRBV11-1 and TRBJ1-1; D not certain. The germline CDR1 and CDR2 sequences are SGHAT and FQDESV (reference sequence). There are 14 residues in the CDR3. The V gene lost 2 bases and the J gene lost 1 base, with 8 bases spanning the gap.

The genes are TRBV5-1 and TRBJ2-2, with 10 bases fitting TRBD1. The length of the CDR3 is 14 residues. Germline V CDR1 and CDR2: SGHRS, YFSETQ. J was trimmed by 7 bases and V by 7 bases; bases with no gene match: 7. CDR3 region: CASGTGEIGGELFF. Here the CDR3 DNA reads TGCGCCAGCGGGACAGGGGAAATAGGCGGGGAGCTGTTTTTT.

CDR3: CASSLEQGVGYTF. CDR3 DNA sequence: TGTGCCAGCAGCTTAGAACAGGGGGTTGGCTACACCTTC. The J gene is TRBJ1-2, the V gene TRBV7-2, with 8 bases lining up with TRBD1. There are 13 residues in the CDR3. The germline V gene encodes CDR1 SGHTA and CDR2 FQGNSA. J lost 7 bases, V lost 1 base, and 2 bases had no gene match.

The chain joins TRBV7-2 to TRBJ2-7; possible D gene TRBD1, 6 bases. This CDR3 has 14 amino acids. CDR1 SGHTA and CDR2 FQGNSA come from the germline V gene. Trimming stripped 4 bases from V and 0 bases from J, with 10 bases between. CDR3 sequence reads: CASSSPGASYEQYF. DNA for the CDR3: TGTGCCAGCAGCTCACCAGGGGCCTCCTACGAGCAGTACTTC.

The chain employs TRBV4-2 and TRBJ2-7, with a possible D match to TRBD1 (5 bases). V was shortened by 4 bases and J by 5 bases, with 9 bases between the two germline ends. Germline V CDR1 and CDR2: LGHNA, YNFKEQ. CDR3 size: 12 residues. CDR3 sequence (DNA): TGTGCCAGCAGCCCCGACAGTAACGAGCAGTACTTC. It is translated as CASSPDSNEQYF.

A few counts support this clone. V gene TRBV6-5 combines with J gene TRBJ1-1; perhaps TRBD1 as D (5 bases). The germline gives CDR1 MNHEY, CDR2 SVGAGI. This CDR3 has 12 amino acids. The ends were cut back, 8 bases at V and 2 bases at J, with 9 bases in the middle. The CDR3 loop is CASYQGNTEAFF. As DNA, the CDR3 is TGTGCCAGCTATCAGGGAAACACTGAAGCTTTCTTT.

This chain links TRBV19 with TRBJ1-5; possibly TRBD1 for D (6 bases). Germline CDR1 LNHDA, CDR2 SQIVND (reference sequence). This CDR3 region has 17 residues. The V gene lost 5 bases and the J gene lost 2 bases, with 19 bases spanning the gap. This CDR3 is CASSRGGAPARNQPQHF. The CDR3 DNA reads as TGTGCCAGTAGTCGGGGGGGGGCTCCCGCCCGCAATCAGCCCCAGCATTTT.

This chain uses TRBV30 with TRBJ1-6; D is ambiguous. The CDR3 consists of 13 residues. Germline CDR1 reads GTSNPN; CDR2 reads SVGIG (reference sequence). The V end lost 3 bases, the J end lost 3 bases, and 6 bases lay between the germline ends. The CDR3 is CAWSADYNSPLHF. In nucleotides, the CDR3 is TGTGCCTGGAGCGCAGACTATAATTCACCCCTCCACTTT.

The chain recombines TRBV4-3 with TRBJ1-6, with D uncertain. The germline CDR1 and CDR2 sequences are LGHNA and YSLEER. The CDR3 is made up of 13 amino acids. The V gene lost 1 base and the J gene lost 8 bases, with 6 bases spanning the gap. The CDR3 sequence is CASSQVSDSPLHF. CDR3 DNA sequence: TGCGCCAGCAGCCAAGTATCAGATTCACCCCTCCACTTT.

The rearrangement links TRBV5-5 to TRBJ1-3; D perhaps matches TRBD1 (5 bases). With 2 bases removed from V and 4 bases from J, the gap between germline ends came to 16 bases. The CDR3 contains 16 residues. Germline loops: CDR1 SGHKS, CDR2 YYEKEE (reference sequence). The CDR3 DNA sequence: TGTGCCAGCAGCTTCTCTCCGACAGTCTCAGGAAACACCATATATTTT. Encoded protein: CASSFSPTVSGNTIYF.